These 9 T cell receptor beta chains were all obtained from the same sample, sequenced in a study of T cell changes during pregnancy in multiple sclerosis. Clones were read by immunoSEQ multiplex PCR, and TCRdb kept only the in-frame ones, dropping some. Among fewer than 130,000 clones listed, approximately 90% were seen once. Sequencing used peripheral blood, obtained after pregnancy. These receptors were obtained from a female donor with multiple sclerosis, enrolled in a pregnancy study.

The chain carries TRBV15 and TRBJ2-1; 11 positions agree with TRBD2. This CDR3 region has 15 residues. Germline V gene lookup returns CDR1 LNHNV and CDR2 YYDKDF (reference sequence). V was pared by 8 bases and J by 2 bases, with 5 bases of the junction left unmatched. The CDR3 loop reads CATRLAGPTYNEQFF. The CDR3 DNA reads TGTGCCACCCGACTAGCGGGGCCGACCTACAATGAGCAGTTCTTC.

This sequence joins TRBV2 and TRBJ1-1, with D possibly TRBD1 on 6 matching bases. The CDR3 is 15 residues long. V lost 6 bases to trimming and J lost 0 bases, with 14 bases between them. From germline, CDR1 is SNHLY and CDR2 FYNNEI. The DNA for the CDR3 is TGTGCCAGCAGACAGGGACATAACATGAACACTGAAGCTTTCTTT. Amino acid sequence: CASRQGHNMNTEAFF.

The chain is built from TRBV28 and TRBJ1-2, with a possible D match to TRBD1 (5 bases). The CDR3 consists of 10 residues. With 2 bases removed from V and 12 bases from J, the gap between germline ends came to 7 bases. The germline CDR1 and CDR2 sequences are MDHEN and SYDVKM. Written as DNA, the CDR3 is TGTGCCAGCAGTTTAAGGGGCCACACCTTC. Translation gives CASSLRGHTF.

CDR3 nucleotides: TGTGCCAGCAGCCAGAACAGGGTTGAAAAACTGTTTTTT. This codes for CASSQNRVEKLFF. V gene TRBV14 combines with J gene TRBJ1-4; TRBD1 might be the D (6 bases). Germline CDR1 and CDR2: SGHDN and FVKESK. CDR3 length equals 13 residues. Trimming cost V 3 bases and J 7 bases, with 9 bases left between them.

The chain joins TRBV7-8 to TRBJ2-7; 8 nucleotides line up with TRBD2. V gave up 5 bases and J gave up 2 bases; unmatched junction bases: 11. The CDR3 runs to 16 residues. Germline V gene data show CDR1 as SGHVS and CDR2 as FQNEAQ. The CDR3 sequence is CASSRTSGGTTYEQYF. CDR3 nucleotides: TGTGCCAGCAGCCGTACTAGCGGTGGAACTACCTACGAGCAGTACTTC.

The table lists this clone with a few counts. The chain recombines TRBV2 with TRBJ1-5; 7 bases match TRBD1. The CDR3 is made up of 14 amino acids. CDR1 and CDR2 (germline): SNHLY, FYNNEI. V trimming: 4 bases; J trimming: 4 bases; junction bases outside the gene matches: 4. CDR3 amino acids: CASSVTGPNQPQHF. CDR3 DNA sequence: TGTGCCAGCAGTGTGACAGGGCCGAATCAGCCCCAGCATTTT.

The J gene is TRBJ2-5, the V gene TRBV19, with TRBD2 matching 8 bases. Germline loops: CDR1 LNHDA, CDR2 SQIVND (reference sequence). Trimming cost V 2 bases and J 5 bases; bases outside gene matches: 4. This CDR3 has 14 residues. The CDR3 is CASSISGGFETQYF. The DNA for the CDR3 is TGTGCCAGTAGTATAAGCGGGGGATTCGAGACCCAGTACTTC.

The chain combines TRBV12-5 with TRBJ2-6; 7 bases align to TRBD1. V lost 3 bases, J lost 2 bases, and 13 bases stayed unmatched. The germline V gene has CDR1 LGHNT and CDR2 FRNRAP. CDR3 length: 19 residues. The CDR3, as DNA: TGTGCTAGTGGTTTATTCGGACAGGCGGGTATACCTGGGGCCAACGTCCTGACTTTC. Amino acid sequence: CASGLFGQAGIPGANVLTF.

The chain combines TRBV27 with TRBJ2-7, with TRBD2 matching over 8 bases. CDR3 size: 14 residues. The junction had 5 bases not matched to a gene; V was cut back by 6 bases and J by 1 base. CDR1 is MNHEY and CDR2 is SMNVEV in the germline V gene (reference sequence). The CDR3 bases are TGTGCCAGCAGGCGGACTAGCAGTTCCTACGAGCAGTACTTC. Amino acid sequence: CASRRTSSSYEQYF.